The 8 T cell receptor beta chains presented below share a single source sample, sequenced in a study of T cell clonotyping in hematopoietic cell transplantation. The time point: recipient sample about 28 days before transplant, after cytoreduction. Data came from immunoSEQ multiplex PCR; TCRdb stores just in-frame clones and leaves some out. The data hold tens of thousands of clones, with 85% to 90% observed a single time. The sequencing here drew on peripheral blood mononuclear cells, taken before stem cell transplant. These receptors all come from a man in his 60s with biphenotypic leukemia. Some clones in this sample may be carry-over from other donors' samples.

CDR3 sequence reads: CASSPRQNQETQYF. In DNA, the CDR3 is TGTGCCAGCAGCCCGCGACAGAACCAAGAGACCCAGTACTTC. The chain uses TRBV9 and TRBJ2-5; a weak D match, TRBD1 (5 bases). V lost 4 bases and J 0 bases, leaving 10 bases between the germline ends. This CDR3 has 14 amino acids. Germline CDR1 and CDR2: SGDLS and YYNGEE.

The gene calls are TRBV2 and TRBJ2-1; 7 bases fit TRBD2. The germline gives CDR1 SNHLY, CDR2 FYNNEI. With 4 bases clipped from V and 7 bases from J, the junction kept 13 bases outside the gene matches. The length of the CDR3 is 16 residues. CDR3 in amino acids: CASSVSWEGLRNEQFF. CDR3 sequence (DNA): TGTGCCAGCAGTGTTTCGTGGGAGGGCCTTAGAAATGAGCAGTTCTTC.

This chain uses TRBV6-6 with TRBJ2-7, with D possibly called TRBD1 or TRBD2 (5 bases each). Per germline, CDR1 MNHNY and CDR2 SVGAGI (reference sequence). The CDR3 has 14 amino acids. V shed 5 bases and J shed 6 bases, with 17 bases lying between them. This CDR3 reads CASSTPTGTSEQYF. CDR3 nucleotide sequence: TGTGCCAGCAGTACACCGACCGGGACGTCCGAGCAGTACTTC.

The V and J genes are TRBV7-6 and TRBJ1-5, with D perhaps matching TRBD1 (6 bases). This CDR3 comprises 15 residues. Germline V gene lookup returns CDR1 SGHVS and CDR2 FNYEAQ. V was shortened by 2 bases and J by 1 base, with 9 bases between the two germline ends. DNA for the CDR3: TGTGCCAGCAGCTTATGGGGGGGCAGCAATCAGCCCCAGCATTTT. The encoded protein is CASSLWGGSNQPQHF.

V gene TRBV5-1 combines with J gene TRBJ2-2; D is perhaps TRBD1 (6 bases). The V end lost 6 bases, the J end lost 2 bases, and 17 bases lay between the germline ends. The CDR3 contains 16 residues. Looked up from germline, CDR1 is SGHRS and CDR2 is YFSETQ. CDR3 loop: CASNREGTINTGELFF. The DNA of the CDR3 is TGCGCCAGCAACCGCGAGGGGACAATAAACACCGGGGAGCTGTTTTTT.

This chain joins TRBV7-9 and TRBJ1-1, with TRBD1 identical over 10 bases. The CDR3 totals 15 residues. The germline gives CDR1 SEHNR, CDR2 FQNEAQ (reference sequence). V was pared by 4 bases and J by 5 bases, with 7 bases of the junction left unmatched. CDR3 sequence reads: CASSSRTGGITEAFF. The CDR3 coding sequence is TGTGCCAGCAGCTCACGGACAGGGGGTATAACTGAAGCTTTCTTT. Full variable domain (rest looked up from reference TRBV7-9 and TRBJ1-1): DTGVSQNPRHKITKRGQNVTFRCDPISEHNRLYWYRQTLGQGPEFLTYFQNEAQLEKSRLLSDRFSAERPKGSFSTLEIQRTEQGDSAMYLCASSSRTGGITEAFFGQGTRLTVV.

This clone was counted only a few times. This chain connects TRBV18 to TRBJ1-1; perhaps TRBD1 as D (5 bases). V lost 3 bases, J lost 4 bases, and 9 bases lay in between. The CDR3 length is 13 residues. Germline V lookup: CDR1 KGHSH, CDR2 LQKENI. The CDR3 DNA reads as TGTGCCAGCTCACCTGACCAGGGCACTGAAGCTTTCTTT. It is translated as CASSPDQGTEAFF. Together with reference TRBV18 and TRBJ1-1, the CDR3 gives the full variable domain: NAGVMQNPRHLVRRRGQEARLRCSPMKGHSHVYWYRQLPEEGLKFMVYLQKENIIDESGMPKERFSAEFPKEGPSILRIQQVVRGDSAAYFCASSPDQGTEAFFGQGTRLTVV.

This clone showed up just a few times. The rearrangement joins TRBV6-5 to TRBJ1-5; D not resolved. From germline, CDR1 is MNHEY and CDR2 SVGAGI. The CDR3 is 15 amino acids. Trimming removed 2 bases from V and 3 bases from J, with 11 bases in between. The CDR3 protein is CASSYGRGLNQPQHF. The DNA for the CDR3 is TGTGCCAGCAGTTACGGTCGAGGACTCAATCAGCCCCAGCATTTT.